One and the same sample provided the 23 T cell receptor beta chains below, sequenced in a study of regulatory T cells in long-lasting Graves disease. Time point indicated: newly diagnosed GD, antithyroid drugs for less than 3 months. Extracted PBMC RNA gave rise to the TCR library. CDR3 regions were amplified by Arm-PCR using iRepertoire HTBI primers to build TCR beta libraries. One entry per CDR3 protein, called by TCRdb with MiXCR from the multiplex PCR reads. Here the sample spans 500,000 or so distinct CDR3 sequences, 11% to 15% being singletons. The same sample was also used in a study of T cells in Graves' hyperthyroidism and ophthalmopathy.

The sequencing used peripheral blood mononuclear cells (PBMCs), collected at new diagnosis, from a patient treated with antithyroid drugs. These receptors were taken from a woman in her forties or fifties with Graves disease.

This clonotype was seen ten or more times. CDR3: CASSPTGGAATEAFF. The CDR3 DNA reads TGTGCCAGCAGCCCCACAGGGGGCGCGGCCACTGAAGCTTTCTTT. The chain combines TRBV7-3 with TRBJ1-1; 9 bases are shared with TRBD1. The V segment lost 5 bases and the J segment 4 bases; nucleotides outside the gene matches: 8. In germline, CDR1 is SGHTA, CDR2 FQGTGA. This CDR3 spans 15 amino acids.

This clonotype was seen only a few times. The V and J genes are TRBV4-1 and TRBJ2-7; no definite D call. V was cut by 5 bases and J by 8 bases, with 13 bases left in between. Per the germline V gene, CDR1 is MGHRA and CDR2 is YSYEKL. CDR3 length: 12 amino acids. The CDR3 sequence: CASSATASQQYF. The CDR3 bases are TGCGCCAGCAGCGCTACCGCGTCGCAGCAGTACTTC.

Ten or more counts support this clonotype. The rearrangement links TRBV29-1 to TRBJ2-7; D unresolved. CDR3 length equals 13 residues. The germline CDR1 and CDR2 sequences are SQVTM and ANQGSEA. Trimming removed 5 bases from V and 1 base from J, with 12 bases in between. The CDR3 region has the DNA TGCAGCGTTTTTATGGGAAATTCCTACGAGCAGTACTTC. As protein: CSVFMGNSYEQYF.

CDR3 sequence reads: CASSSPNDGYTF. CDR3 coding DNA: TGTGCCAGCAGTTCCCCGAATGATGGCTACACCTTC. This rearrangement joins TRBV6-9 to TRBJ1-2; D uncertain. Germline V lookup: CDR1 MNHGY, CDR2 SVAAGI. The CDR3 loop spans 12 amino acids. Trimming left V 4 bases short and J 6 bases short, with 9 bases between.

This clonotype was seen ten or more times. V and J are TRBV12-3 or TRBV12-4 and TRBJ1-6; weak D call: TRBD1 (6 bases). V lost 4 bases to trimming and J lost 5 bases, with 15 bases between them. The CDR3 totals 16 residues. Here the CDR3 reads CASSSGVLANNSPLHF. Written as DNA, the CDR3 is TGTGCCAGCAGTTCAGGGGTTTTGGCGAATAATTCACCCCTCCACTTT.

This clonotype was observed a few times. The chain recombines TRBV28 with TRBJ2-3, with 7 bases lining up with TRBD2. Germline loops: CDR1 MDHEN, CDR2 SYDVKM. This CDR3 contains 14 residues. Trimming removed 2 bases from V and 3 bases from J; junction bases left unmatched: 2. The CDR3, as DNA: TGTGCCAGCAGTTTAGCGGGGGAGACAGATACGCAGTATTTT. Protein sequence: CASSLAGETDTQYF.

Concerning this clonotype: A much larger clone differs from this one at a single base, so this may be a read error. V and J are TRBV7-2 and TRBJ2-5, with D perhaps given as TRBD1 or TRBD2 (5 bases each). Germline V lookup: CDR1 SGHTA, CDR2 FQGNSA. The germline V and J ends were trimmed by 2 bases and 2 bases, with 15 bases remaining between them. CDR3 size: 16 residues. The DNA for the CDR3 is TGTGCCAGCAGCTTAATTCTGGGACCCTTACAAGAGACCCAGTACTTC. It translates to CASSLILGPLQETQYF.

The V call is TRBV28, the J call TRBJ2-4; 9 bases line up with TRBD1. Unmatched junction bases numbered 9, after V lost 7 bases and J lost 8 bases. Germline CDR1 is MDHEN and CDR2 is SYDVKM. The CDR3 covers 14 residues. CDR3 sequence reads: CASTRDRVTHIQYF. The CDR3 bases are TGTGCCAGCACCCGGGACAGGGTTACGCACATTCAGTACTTC.

This clonotype showed up many times. The DNA for the CDR3 is TGCGCCAGCAGCCTGACTAGCGGGAAGGCCGGGGAGCTGTTTTTT. It is translated as CASSLTSGKAGELFF. This chain joins TRBV5-1 and TRBJ2-2, with 11 bases identical to TRBD2. The V segment lost 4 bases and the J segment 6 bases; nucleotides outside the gene matches: 5. This CDR3 is built from 15 residues. The germline V gene has CDR1 SGHRS and CDR2 YFSETQ.

Note on this clonotype: A read error may be the cause here, since a much bigger clone is one base away. In DNA, the CDR3 is TGTGCCAGCAACCCGGGACCAGTGTCGCCTACGCAGTATTTT. This sequence encodes CASNPGPVSPTQYF. The chain carries TRBV2 and TRBJ2-3; D is tentatively TRBD1 or TRBD2 (5 bases each). The CDR3 contains 14 residues. The V end was cut by 7 bases, the J end by 8 bases, with 19 bases between. Germline-derived CDR1 and CDR2 are SNHLY and FYNNEI.

CDR3 loop: CASSIGTGYEKLFF. The CDR3 region has the DNA TGTGCCAGCAGCATCGGGACAGGTTATGAAAAACTGTTTTTT. The genes are TRBV12-3 or TRBV12-4 and TRBJ1-4, with 8 positions matching TRBD1. The V segment lost 6 bases and the J segment 6 bases; nucleotides outside the gene matches: 6. CDR3 length: 14 amino acids.

The genes are TRBV11-2 and TRBJ1-2, with 7 bases matching TRBD1. Unmatched junction bases numbered 7, after V lost 5 bases and J lost 4 bases. CDR3 length equals 14 residues. Germline V gene sequence: CDR1 SGHAT, CDR2 FQNNGV. The CDR3 coding sequence is TGTGCCAGCAGCGCCGGACAGGACGGCTATGGCTACACCTTC. Its translation: CASSAGQDGYGYTF.

This clonotype was observed at least ten times. The chain employs TRBV6-2 or TRBV6-3 and TRBJ2-2, with no clear D. The CDR3 spans 15 residues. Germline assignment: CDR1 MNHEY and CDR2 SVGEGT. The V and J ends lost 2 bases and 1 base respectively, with 8 bases between them. The CDR3 loop is CASSYTHLNTGELFF. The CDR3 DNA follows: TGTGCCAGCAGTTACACCCATCTGAACACCGGGGAGCTGTTTTTT.

At least ten counts were recorded for this clonotype. Written as DNA, the CDR3 is TGTGCCTGGAGTGTACCGGTGGGGGGTAATTCACCCCTCCACTTT. As protein: CAWSVPVGGNSPLHF. The V call is TRBV30, the J call TRBJ1-6; D is possibly TRBD1 (5 bases). The germline V gene has CDR1 GTSNPN and CDR2 SVGIG (reference sequence). This CDR3 is 15 amino acids long. The ends were cut back, 0 bases at V and 6 bases at J, with 12 bases in the middle.

There are many counts of this clonotype. J is TRBJ2-1 and V is TRBV12-3 or TRBV12-4, with 11 bases that match TRBD2. The CDR3 totals 16 residues. After removal of 1 base from V and 4 bases from J, the junction contained 3 bases not matched to a gene. CDR3 nucleotide sequence: TGTGCCAGCAGTTTAGTAGCTAGCGGGAGGTACAATGAGCAGTTCTTC. Protein sequence: CASSLVASGRYNEQFF.

This clonotype was found many times. This chain links TRBV5-1 with TRBJ2-2; 9 nucleotides match TRBD1. V lost 0 bases, J lost 4 bases, and 22 bases stayed unmatched. Looked up from germline, CDR1 is SGHRS and CDR2 is YFSETQ. The CDR3 consists of 22 residues. DNA of the CDR3: TGCGCCAGCAGCTTGGCCCGGGAACACACACAGGGGGCGAGCCGTATCACCGGGGAGCTGTTTTTT. Translation gives CASSLAREHTQGASRITGELFF.

This clonotype was observed a handful of times. The chain is built from TRBV27 and TRBJ1-5; D not certain. Trimming took off 0 bases at V and 3 bases at J, with 9 bases between the two ends. CDR1 is MNHEY, CDR2 SMNVEV, per germline (reference sequence). This CDR3 is built from 15 residues. CDR3 protein: CASSLSRRLNQPQHF. CDR3 nucleotides: TGTGCCAGCAGTTTATCGCGGAGGCTCAATCAGCCCCAGCATTTT.

As regards this clonotype: A much more abundant neighbour one base away suggests this may be a read error. The chain combines TRBV27 with TRBJ2-1; D perhaps matches TRBD1 (5 bases). The CDR3 loop spans 16 amino acids. CDR1 is MNHEY, CDR2 SMNVEV, per germline (reference sequence). Trimming took off 6 bases at V and 0 bases at J, with 15 bases between the two ends. In DNA, the CDR3 is TGTGCCAGCAGCGCTGCGACAGTCAGCTCCTACAATGAGCAGTTCTTC. Its translation is CASSAATVSSYNEQFF.

The V gene is TRBV28, the J gene TRBJ1-5; tentatively, D is TRBD1 (5 bases). CDR3 length: 14 residues. CDR1 and CDR2 from the germline V gene are MDHEN and SYDVKM. Trimming took 4 bases from V and 6 from J, leaving 13 bases between them. CDR3 bases: TGTGCCAGCAGTTCCCCTGAAAGGGGTCAGCCCCAGCATTTT. Residues: CASSSPERGQPQHF.

The rearrangement uses TRBV24-1 and TRBJ2-3; D call uncertain. CDR1 is KGHDR and CDR2 is SFDVKD in the germline V gene. This CDR3 is 12 amino acids long. V lost 5 bases to trimming and J lost 4 bases, with 6 bases between them. CDR3 nucleotides: TGTGCCACCAGTGTCTCCTCAGATACGCAGTATTTT. Translation: CATSVSSDTQYF.

This clonotype was observed at least ten times. The chain uses TRBV2 and TRBJ1-3; D is uncertain. The V end lost 3 bases, the J end lost 4 bases, and 13 bases lay between the germline ends. Germline V CDR1 and CDR2: SNHLY, FYNNEI. The CDR3 is 15 amino acids. CDR3 sequence (DNA): TGTGCCAGCAGTGACACACGGTATCTGGGAAACACCATATATTTT. The encoded protein is CASSDTRYLGNTIYF.

In its sample, this clonotype was seen many times. J is TRBJ2-2 and V is TRBV20-1; D may match TRBD1 or TRBD2 (5 bases each). The germline V and J ends were trimmed by 3 bases and 1 base, with 9 bases remaining between them. This CDR3 is built from 14 residues. Germline CDR1 and CDR2: DFQATT and SNEGSKA (reference sequence). The CDR3 sequence: CSARGPKNTGELFF. Written as DNA, the CDR3 is TGCAGTGCTAGGGGACCGAAGAACACCGGGGAGCTGTTTTTT.

This clonotype was detected many times. The chain links TRBV28 to TRBJ1-6, with 7 bases fitting TRBD1. The CDR3 is 18 amino acids. V shed 5 bases and J 7 bases; nucleotides not matched to a gene: 17. CDR1 and CDR2 from the germline V gene are MDHEN and SYDVKM. The CDR3 spells CASSKPKRRGRRNSPLHF. CDR3 in DNA: TGTGCCAGCAGTAAACCAAAACGAAGGGGGCGAAGGAATTCACCCCTCCACTTT.